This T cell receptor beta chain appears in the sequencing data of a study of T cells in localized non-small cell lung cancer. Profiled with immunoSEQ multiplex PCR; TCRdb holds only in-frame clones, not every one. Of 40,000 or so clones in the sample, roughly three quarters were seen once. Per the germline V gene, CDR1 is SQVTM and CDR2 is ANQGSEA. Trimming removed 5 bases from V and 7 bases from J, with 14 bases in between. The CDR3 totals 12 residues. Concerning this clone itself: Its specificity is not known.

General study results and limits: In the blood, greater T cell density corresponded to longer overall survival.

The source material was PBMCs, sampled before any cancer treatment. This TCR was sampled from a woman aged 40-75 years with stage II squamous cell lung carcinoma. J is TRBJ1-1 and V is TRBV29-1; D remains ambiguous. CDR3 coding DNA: TGCAGCGTTCTAAGGGTGGACCGTGAAGCTTTCTTT. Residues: CSVLRVDREAFF.